Listed below are T cell receptor beta chains from one sample, sequenced in a study of T-cell reconstitution after alpha-beta-depleted transplantation in children. TCRdb itself ran the PCR reads through MiXCR, one entry per CDR3 protein. The sample has under 850,000 distinct CDR3 sequences, roughly 14% seen once. This sample comprised PBMCs, obtained before TCRalphabeta/CD19-depleted stem cell transplant. The source of these receptors is a girl aged 2-15 years with congenital amegakaryocytic thrombocytopenia, due to receive a stem cell transplant. CDR3s include the opening cysteine and the closing phenylalanine or tryptophan. Fields, in order: CDR3 length, V gene, clone size, J gene, CDR3 protein. Expanded clones get a size class; other rows say once, few or many, or leave the size out.

length: 15; V: TRBV12-3/TRBV12-4; size: few; J: TRBJ2-7; CDR3: CASRATGQKTYEQYF
length: 12; V: TRBV12-5; size: few; J: TRBJ2-1; CDR3: CASGLRVNEQFF
length: 13; V: TRBV2; size: few; J: TRBJ2-7; CDR3: CASSEAWTREQYF
length: 14; V: TRBV24-1; size: many; J: TRBJ1-2; CDR3: CATSDLRTLYGYTF
length: 16; V: TRBV5-1; size: few; J: TRBJ1-5; CDR3: CASSLRRDRANQPQHF
length: 15; V: TRBV28; size: many; J: TRBJ2-1; CDR3: CASSLGGSQNNEQFF
length: 15; V: TRBV28; size: few; J: TRBJ2-7; CDR3: CASSLFVLSFYEQYF
length: 14; V: TRBV12-3/TRBV12-4; size: many; J: TRBJ2-3; CDR3: CASSPGAIPDTQYF
length: 18; V: TRBV6-5; size: few; J: TRBJ2-7; CDR3: CASSYSKVTTGPTYEQYF
length: 15; V: TRBV15; size: many; J: TRBJ2-2; CDR3: CATSRYLPDTGELFF
length: 11; V: TRBV20-1; size: many; J: TRBJ2-1; CDR3: CSASGSREQFF
length: 14; V: TRBV7-8; size: -; J: TRBJ2-7; CDR3: CASSLGVGEHEQYF
length: 14; V: TRBV12-3/TRBV12-4; size: many; J: TRBJ1-1; CDR3: CASTLRRGNTEAFF
length: 15; V: TRBV20-1; size: many; J: TRBJ2-7; CDR3: CSARDSVAGGYEQYF
length: 15; V: TRBV27; size: -; J: TRBJ2-1; CDR3: CASSVGTSGSNEQFF
length: 12; V: TRBV12-3/TRBV12-4; size: -; J: TRBJ2-1; CDR3: CASSFVNNEQFF
length: 14; V: TRBV12-3/TRBV12-4; size: -; J: TRBJ2-7; CDR3: CASSLRMGVVEQYF
length: 12; V: TRBV10-3; size: -; J: TRBJ1-1; CDR3: CAISDQTPEAFF
length: 14; V: TRBV5-1; size: -; J: TRBJ2-1; CDR3: CASKMGQGYNEQFF
length: 13; V: TRBV5-6; size: few; J: TRBJ1-5; CDR3: CASSSEGNQPQHF
length: 13; V: TRBV6-6; size: few; J: TRBJ2-7; CDR3: CASSSRIRGEQYF
length: 18; V: TRBV5-1; size: few; J: TRBJ2-6; CDR3: CASSSLAELLSGANVLTF
length: 14; V: TRBV12-3/TRBV12-4; size: many; J: TRBJ2-7; CDR3: CASSLAGERYEQYF
length: 13; V: TRBV10-3; size: many; J: TRBJ2-7; CDR3: CAIRRTGGYEQYF